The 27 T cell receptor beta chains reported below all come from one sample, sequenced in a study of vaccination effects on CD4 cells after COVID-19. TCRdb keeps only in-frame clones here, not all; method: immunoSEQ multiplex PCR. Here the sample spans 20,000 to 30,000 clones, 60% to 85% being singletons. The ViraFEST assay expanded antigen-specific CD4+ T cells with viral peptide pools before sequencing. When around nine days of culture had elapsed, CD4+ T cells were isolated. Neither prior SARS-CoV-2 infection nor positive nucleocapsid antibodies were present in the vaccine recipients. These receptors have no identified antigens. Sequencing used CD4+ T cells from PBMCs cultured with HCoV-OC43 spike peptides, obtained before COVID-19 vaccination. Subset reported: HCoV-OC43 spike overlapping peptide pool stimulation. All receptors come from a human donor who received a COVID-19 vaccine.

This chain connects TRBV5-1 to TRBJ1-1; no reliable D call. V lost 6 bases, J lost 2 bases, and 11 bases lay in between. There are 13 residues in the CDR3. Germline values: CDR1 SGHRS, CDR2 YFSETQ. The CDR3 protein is CASKVAPNTEAFF. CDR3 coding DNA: TGCGCCAGCAAAGTCGCCCCAAACACTGAAGCTTTCTTT.

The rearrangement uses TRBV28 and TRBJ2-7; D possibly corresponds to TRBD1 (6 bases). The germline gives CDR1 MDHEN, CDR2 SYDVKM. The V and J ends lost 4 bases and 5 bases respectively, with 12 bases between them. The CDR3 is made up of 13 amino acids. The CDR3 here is CASSSGTHNEQYF. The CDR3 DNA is TGTGCCAGCAGTTCCGGGACACACAACGAGCAGTACTTC. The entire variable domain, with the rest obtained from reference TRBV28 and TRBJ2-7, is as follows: DVKVTQSSRYLVKRTGEKVFLECVQDMDHENMFWYRQDPGLGLRLIYFSYDVKMKEKGDIPEGYSVSREKKERFSLILESASTNQTSMYLCASSSGTHNEQYFGPGTRLTVT.

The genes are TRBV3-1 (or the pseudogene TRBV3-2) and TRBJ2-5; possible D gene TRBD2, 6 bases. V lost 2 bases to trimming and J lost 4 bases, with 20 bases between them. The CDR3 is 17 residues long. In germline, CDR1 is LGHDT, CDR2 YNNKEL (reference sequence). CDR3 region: CASSQSPSYGGGETQYF. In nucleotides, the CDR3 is TGTGCCAGCAGCCAATCACCCTCATACGGGGGAGGAGAGACCCAGTACTTC.

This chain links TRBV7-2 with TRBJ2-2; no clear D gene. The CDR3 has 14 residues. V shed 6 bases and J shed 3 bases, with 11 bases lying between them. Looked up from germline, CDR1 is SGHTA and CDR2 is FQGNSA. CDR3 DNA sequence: TGTGCCAGCAGACGCGACGGGTACACCGGGGAGCTGTTTTTT. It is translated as CASRRDGYTGELFF.

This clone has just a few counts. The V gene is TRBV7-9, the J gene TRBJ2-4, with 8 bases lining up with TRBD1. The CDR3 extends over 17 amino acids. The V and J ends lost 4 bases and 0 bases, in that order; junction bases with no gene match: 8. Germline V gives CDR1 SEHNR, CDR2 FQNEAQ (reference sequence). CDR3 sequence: CASSSPRTGRAKNIQYF. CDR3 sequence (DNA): TGTGCCAGCAGCTCACCGAGGACAGGGCGAGCCAAAAACATTCAGTACTTC.

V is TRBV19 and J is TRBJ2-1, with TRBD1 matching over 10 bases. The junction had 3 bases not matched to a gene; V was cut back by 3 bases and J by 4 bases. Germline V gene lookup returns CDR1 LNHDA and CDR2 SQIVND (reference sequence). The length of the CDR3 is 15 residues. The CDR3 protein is CASSIRTGGYNEQFF. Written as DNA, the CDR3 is TGTGCCAGTAGTATTCGGACAGGGGGGTACAATGAGCAGTTCTTC. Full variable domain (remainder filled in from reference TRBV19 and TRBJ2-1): DGGITQSPKYLFRKEGQNVTLSCEQNLNHDAMYWYRQDPGQGLRLIYYSQIVNDFQKGDIAEGYSVSREKKESFPLTVTSAQKNPTAFYLCASSIRTGGYNEQFFGPGTRLTVL.

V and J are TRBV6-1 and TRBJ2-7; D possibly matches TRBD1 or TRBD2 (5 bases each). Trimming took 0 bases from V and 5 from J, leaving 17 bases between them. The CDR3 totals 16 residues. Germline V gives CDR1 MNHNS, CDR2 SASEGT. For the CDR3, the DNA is TGTGCCAGCAGTGAAGCAGGAGGAAGGGACCAGGACGAGCAGTACTTC. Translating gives CASSEAGGRDQDEQYF.

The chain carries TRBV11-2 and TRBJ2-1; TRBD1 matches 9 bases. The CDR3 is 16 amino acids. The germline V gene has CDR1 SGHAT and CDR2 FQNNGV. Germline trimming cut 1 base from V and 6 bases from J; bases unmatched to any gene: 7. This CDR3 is CASSLVPGQGPNEQFF. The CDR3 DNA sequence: TGTGCCAGCAGCTTAGTCCCAGGACAGGGGCCCAATGAGCAGTTCTTC.

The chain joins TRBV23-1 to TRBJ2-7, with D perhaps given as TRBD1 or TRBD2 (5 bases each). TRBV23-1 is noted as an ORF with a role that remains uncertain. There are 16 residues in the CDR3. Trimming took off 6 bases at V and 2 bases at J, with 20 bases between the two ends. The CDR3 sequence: CASSPKAEGQTYEQYF. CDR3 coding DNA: TGCGCCAGCAGCCCAAAGGCAGAGGGGCAAACCTACGAGCAGTACTTC.

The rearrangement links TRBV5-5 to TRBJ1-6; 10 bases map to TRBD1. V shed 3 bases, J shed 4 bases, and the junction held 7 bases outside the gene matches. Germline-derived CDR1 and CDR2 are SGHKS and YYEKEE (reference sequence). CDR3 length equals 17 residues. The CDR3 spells CASSWRDRGTYNSPLHF. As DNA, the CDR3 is TGTGCCAGCAGCTGGCGGGACAGGGGTACATATAATTCACCCCTCCACTTT. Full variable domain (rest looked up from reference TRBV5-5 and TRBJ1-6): DAGVTQSPTHLIKTRGQQVTLRCSPISGHKSVSWYQQVLGQGPQFIFQYYEKEERGRGNFPDRFSARQFPNYSSELNVNALLLGDSALYLCASSWRDRGTYNSPLHFGNGTRLTVT.

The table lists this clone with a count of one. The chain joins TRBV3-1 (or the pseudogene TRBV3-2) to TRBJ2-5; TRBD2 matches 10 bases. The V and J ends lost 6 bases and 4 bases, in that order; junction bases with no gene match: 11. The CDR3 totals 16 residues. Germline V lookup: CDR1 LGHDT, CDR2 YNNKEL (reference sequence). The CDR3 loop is CASRRSSGSRRETQYF. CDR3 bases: TGTGCCAGCAGGCGATCTAGCGGGAGTAGGAGAGAGACCCAGTACTTC.

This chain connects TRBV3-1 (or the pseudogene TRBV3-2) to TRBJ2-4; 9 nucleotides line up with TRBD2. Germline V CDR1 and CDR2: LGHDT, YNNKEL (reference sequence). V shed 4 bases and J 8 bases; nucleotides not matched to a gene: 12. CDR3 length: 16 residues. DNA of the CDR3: TGTGCCAGCAGCCCCGCCCGCCTTAGCGGGGGAGACATTCAGTACTTC. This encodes CASSPARLSGGDIQYF.

CDR3 protein: CASSPRRDRAYEQYF. The CDR3 bases are TGTGCCAGCAGCCCGCGTAGGGACAGAGCCTACGAGCAGTACTTC. The V call is TRBV7-9, the J call TRBJ2-7; the match to TRBD1 covers 7 bases. The CDR3 sequence is 15 residues long. Trimming removed 5 bases from V and 2 bases from J; junction bases left unmatched: 9. The V gene's germline CDR1 is SEHNR and CDR2 FQNEAQ (reference sequence). Together with reference TRBV7-9 and TRBJ2-7, the CDR3 gives the full variable domain: DTGVSQNPRHKITKRGQNVTFRCDPISEHNRLYWYRQTLGQGPEFLTYFQNEAQLEKSRLLSDRFSAERPKGSFSTLEIQRTEQGDSAMYLCASSPRRDRAYEQYFGPGTRLTVT.

CDR3 nucleotides: TGTGCCAGCAGCGTGATGGGGTCGGAGAGGGGGGAAAAACTGTTTTTT. This codes for CASSVMGSERGEKLFF. The rearrangement links TRBV9 to TRBJ1-4, with D maybe TRBD1 (6 bases). CDR1 and CDR2 (germline): SGDLS, YYNGEE. Trimming pared 2 bases from V and 8 bases from J, leaving 19 bases between. CDR3 length equals 16 residues.

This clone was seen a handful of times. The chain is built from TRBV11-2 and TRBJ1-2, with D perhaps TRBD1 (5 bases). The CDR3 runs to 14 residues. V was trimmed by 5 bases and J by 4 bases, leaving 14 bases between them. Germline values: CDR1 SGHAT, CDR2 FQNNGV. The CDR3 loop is CASSPDSSLYGYTF. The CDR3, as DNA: TGTGCCAGCAGCCCTGACAGTTCTCTCTATGGCTACACCTTC.

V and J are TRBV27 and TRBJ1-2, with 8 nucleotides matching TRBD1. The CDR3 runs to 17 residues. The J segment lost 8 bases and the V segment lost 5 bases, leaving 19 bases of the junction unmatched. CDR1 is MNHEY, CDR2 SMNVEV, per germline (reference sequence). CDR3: CASSLDRVSPFPSGYTF. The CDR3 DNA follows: TGTGCCAGCAGTCTGGACAGGGTCTCGCCTTTCCCTTCCGGCTACACCTTC.

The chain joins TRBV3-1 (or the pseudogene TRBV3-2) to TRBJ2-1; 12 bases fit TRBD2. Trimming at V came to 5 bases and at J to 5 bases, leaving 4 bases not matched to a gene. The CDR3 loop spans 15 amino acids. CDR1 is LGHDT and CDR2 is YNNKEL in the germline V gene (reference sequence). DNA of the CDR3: TGTGCCAGCAGCTCCCGGACTAGCGGGGACAATGAGCAGTTCTTC. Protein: CASSSRTSGDNEQFF.

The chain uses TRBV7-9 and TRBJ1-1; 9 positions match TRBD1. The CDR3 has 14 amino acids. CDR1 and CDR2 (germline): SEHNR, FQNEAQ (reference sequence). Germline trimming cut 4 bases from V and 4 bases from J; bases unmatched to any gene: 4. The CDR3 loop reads CASSYGQGSTEAFF. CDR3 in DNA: TGTGCCAGCAGCTACGGACAGGGGAGCACTGAAGCTTTCTTT.

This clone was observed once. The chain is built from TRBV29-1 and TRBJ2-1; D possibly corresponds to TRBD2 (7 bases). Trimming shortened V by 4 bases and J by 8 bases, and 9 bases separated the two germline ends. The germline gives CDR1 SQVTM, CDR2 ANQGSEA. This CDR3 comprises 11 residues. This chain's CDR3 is CSVGGGDEQFF. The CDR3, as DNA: TGCAGCGTTGGGGGGGGCGATGAGCAGTTCTTC.

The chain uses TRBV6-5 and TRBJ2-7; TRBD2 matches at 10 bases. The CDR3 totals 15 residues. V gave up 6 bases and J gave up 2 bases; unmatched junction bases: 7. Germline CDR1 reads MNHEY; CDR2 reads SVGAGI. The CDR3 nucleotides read TGTGCCAGCAGCCCGACTAGCGGGCTTCCCTACGAGCAGTACTTC. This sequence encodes CASSPTSGLPYEQYF.

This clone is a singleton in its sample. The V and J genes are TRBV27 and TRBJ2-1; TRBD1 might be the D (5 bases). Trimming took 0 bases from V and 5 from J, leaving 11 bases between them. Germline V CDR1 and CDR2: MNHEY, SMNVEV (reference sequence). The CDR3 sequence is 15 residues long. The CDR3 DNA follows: TGTGCCAGCAGTTTATCGGCATCCAGGGACAATGAGCAGTTCTTC. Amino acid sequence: CASSLSASRDNEQFF.

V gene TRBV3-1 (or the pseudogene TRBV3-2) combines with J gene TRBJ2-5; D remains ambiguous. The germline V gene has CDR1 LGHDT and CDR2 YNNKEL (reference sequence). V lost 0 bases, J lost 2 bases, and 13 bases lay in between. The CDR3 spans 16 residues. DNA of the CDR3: TGTGCCAGCAGCCAAGATCGGTTTTTCTCACAAGAGACCCAGTACTTC. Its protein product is CASSQDRFFSQETQYF.

CDR3 in amino acids: CASSTSGSNSNQPQHF. The CDR3 bases are TGTGCCAGTAGTACATCCGGTTCCAATAGCAATCAGCCCCAGCATTTT. The chain combines TRBV19 with TRBJ1-5; no reliable D call. The germline V gene encodes CDR1 LNHDA and CDR2 SQIVND (reference sequence). This CDR3 region has 16 residues. Deletions cut 4 bases from V and 0 bases from J, with 13 bases between. The entire variable domain, with the rest obtained from reference TRBV19 and TRBJ1-5, is as follows: DGGITQSPKYLFRKEGQNVTLSCEQNLNHDAMYWYRQDPGQGLRLIYYSQIVNDFQKGDIAEGYSVSREKKESFPLTVTSAQKNPTAFYLCASSTSGSNSNQPQHFGDGTRLSIL.

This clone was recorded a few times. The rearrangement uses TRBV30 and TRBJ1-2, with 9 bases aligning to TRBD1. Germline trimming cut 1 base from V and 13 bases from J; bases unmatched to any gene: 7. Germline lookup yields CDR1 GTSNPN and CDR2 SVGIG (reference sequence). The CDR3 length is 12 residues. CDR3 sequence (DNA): TGTGCCTGGAGTGACCAACAGGGGGCCCGCACCTTC. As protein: CAWSDQQGARTF. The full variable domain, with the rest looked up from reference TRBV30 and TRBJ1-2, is SQTIHQWPATLVQPVGSPLSLECTVEGTSNPNLYWYRQAAGRGLQLLFYSVGIGQISSEVPQNLSASRPQDRQFILSSKKLLLSDSGFYLCAWSDQQGARTFGSGTRLTVV.

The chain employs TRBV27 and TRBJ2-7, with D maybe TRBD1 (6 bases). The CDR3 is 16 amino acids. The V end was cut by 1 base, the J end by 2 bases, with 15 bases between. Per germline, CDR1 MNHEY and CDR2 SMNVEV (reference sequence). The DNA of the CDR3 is TGTGCCAGCAGTTTATACCGGGACACGTTAACCTACGAGCAGTACTTC. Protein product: CASSLYRDTLTYEQYF.

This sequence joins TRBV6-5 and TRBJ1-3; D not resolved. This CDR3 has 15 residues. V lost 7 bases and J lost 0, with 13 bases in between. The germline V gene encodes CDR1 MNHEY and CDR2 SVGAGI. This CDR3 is CASTPGVVSGNTIYF. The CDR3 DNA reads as TGTGCCAGCACCCCCGGAGTTGTCTCTGGAAACACCATATATTTT.

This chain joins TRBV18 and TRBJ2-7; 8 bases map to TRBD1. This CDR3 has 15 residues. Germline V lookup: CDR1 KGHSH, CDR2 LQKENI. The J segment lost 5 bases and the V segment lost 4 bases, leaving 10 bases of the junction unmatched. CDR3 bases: TGTGCCAGCTCACAGGACAGGGCAGGGGGTAACGAGCAGTACTTC. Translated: CASSQDRAGGNEQYF.